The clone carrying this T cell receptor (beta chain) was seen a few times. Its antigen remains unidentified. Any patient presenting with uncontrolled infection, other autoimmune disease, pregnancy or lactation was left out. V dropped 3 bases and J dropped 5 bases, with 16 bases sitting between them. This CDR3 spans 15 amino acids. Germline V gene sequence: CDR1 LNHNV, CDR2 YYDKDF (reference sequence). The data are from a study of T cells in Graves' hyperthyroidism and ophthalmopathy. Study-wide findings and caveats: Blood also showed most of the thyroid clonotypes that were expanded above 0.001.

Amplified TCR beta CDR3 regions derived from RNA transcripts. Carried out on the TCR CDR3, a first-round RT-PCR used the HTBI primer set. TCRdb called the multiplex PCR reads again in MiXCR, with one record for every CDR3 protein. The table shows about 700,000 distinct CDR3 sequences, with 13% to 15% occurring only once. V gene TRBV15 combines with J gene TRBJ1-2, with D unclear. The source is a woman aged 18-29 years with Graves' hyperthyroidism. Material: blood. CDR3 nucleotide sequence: TGTGCCACCAGCAGCGGCAGGAACAGTGGTTATGGCTACACCTTC. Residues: CATSSGRNSGYGYTF.